The 15 T cell receptor beta chains below all came from one sample that was sequenced in a study of blood T cell repertoires in COVID-19 (dated by TCRdb to the early 2020s). Library prep was done by the immunoSEQ multiplex PCR assay. TCRdb provides this immuneACCESS table in a form limited to in-frame rearrangements. Some clones are lacking; in checked studies, under half of them reflect an unresolved V gene, and why the rest are absent is not known. This sample holds approximately 210,000 clones; over 75% were observed only once. The ten largest clones capture under 4.5% of the sample. Sequenced material: PBMCs or T cells enriched from blood (not recorded which). These receptors all stem from a man under 40 with acute COVID-19.

Here the CDR3 reads CASTLGTGHTEAFF. Here the CDR3 DNA reads TGTGCCAGTACCCTCGGGACAGGCCACACTGAAGCTTTCTTT. This chain links TRBV19 with TRBJ1-1, with 8 bases aligning to TRBD1. With V trimmed by 7 bases and J by 3 bases, 7 bases remained unmatched. The CDR3 consists of 14 residues. CDR1 is LNHDA, CDR2 SQIVND, per germline (reference sequence).

The CDR3 region is CASSPRAGVGSTEAFF. The CDR3 coding sequence is TGTGCCAGCTCACCACGTGCAGGGGTAGGGAGCACTGAAGCTTTCTTT. V usage is TRBV18 and J usage is TRBJ1-1, with D perhaps matching TRBD1 (6 bases). Germline V gene lookup returns CDR1 KGHSH and CDR2 LQKENI. Trimming took 1 base from V and 4 from J, leaving 16 bases between them. CDR3 size: 16 residues.

This clone was found once. The chain couples TRBV7-2 to TRBJ1-2; 12 nucleotides agree with TRBD1. CDR1 is SGHTA and CDR2 is FQGNSA in the germline V gene. The CDR3 sequence is 15 residues long. Unmatched junction bases numbered 4, after V lost 2 bases and J lost 6 bases. The CDR3 nucleotides read TGTGCCAGCAGCTTATTGGGACAGGGGGCCGATGGCTACACCTTC. The encoded protein is CASSLLGQGADGYTF.

CDR3 sequence: CASSEKGRGTEAFF. Here the CDR3 DNA reads TGTGCCAGCAGTGAAAAGGGGAGGGGCACTGAAGCTTTCTTT. This chain connects TRBV6-1 to TRBJ1-1; TRBD1 might be the D (5 bases). V lost 2 bases and J 4 bases, leaving 11 bases between the germline ends. This CDR3 is built from 14 residues. Germline CDR1 and CDR2: MNHNS and SASEGT.

This chain links TRBV10-3 with TRBJ1-1; 10 bases align to TRBD1. V lost 6 bases to trimming and J lost 1 base; unmatched junction nucleotides: 2. This CDR3 spans 14 amino acids. CDR1 is ENHRY and CDR2 is SYGVKD in the germline V gene. In nucleotides, the CDR3 is TGTGCCATCAGGACAGGGGGCCCGAACACTGAAGCTTTCTTT. Protein sequence: CAIRTGGPNTEAFF.

The chain couples TRBV27 to TRBJ1-2; D unresolved. This CDR3 region has 14 residues. The V gene lost 4 bases and the J gene lost 2 bases, with 11 bases spanning the gap. Germline V gives CDR1 MNHEY, CDR2 SMNVEV (reference sequence). The CDR3 loop reads CASSWDAGNYGYTF. DNA of the CDR3: TGTGCCAGCAGTTGGGATGCGGGGAACTATGGCTACACCTTC.

This chain links TRBV19 with TRBJ2-7; 8 bases are a match to TRBD1. The trim removed 4 bases at V and 5 bases at J, leaving 10 bases unmatched. The CDR3 spans 15 residues. Germline-derived CDR1 and CDR2 are LNHDA and SQIVND (reference sequence). The CDR3 spells CASSTSAGGRDEQYF. As DNA, the CDR3 is TGTGCCAGTAGTACCTCGGCAGGGGGCAGGGACGAGCAGTACTTC.

This clone was seen only a few times. The chain has TRBV10-3 and TRBJ2-5, with D possibly being TRBD2 (5 bases). Trimming left V 2 bases short and J 1 base short, with 14 bases between. The CDR3 loop spans 16 amino acids. CDR1 and CDR2 (germline): ENHRY, SYGVKD. CDR3 residues: CAISEHTGLGQETQYF. The CDR3 DNA reads TGTGCCATCAGTGAGCATACGGGGTTGGGCCAAGAGACCCAGTACTTC.

This clone was seen only a few times. The gene calls are TRBV19 and TRBJ2-7; no definite D call. CDR3 length: 14 residues. Germline CDR1 is LNHDA and CDR2 is SQIVND (reference sequence). Trimming took 1 base from V and 1 from J, leaving 8 bases between them. In DNA, the CDR3 is TGTGCCAGTAGTATAGTTGCCGGTTCCTACGAGCAGTACTTC. As protein: CASSIVAGSYEQYF.

CDR3 DNA: TGCGCCAGCTCCGGGGGCGGGGGAGGCACAGATACGCAGTATTTT. Translating it yields CASSGGGGGTDTQYF. The V gene is TRBV5-1, the J gene TRBJ2-3, with TRBD2 as a possible D gene (7 bases). Trimming stripped 7 bases from V and 1 base from J, with 16 bases between. In germline, CDR1 is SGHRS, CDR2 YFSETQ. The CDR3 is 15 amino acids.

V is TRBV6-5 and J is TRBJ1-5; D not resolved. Germline values: CDR1 MNHEY, CDR2 SVGAGI. This CDR3 contains 14 residues. V lost 2 bases, J lost 2 bases, and 7 bases lay in between. The CDR3 nucleotides read TGTGCCAGCAGTTACGGGGAGGGCAATCAGCCCCAGCATTTT. It translates to CASSYGEGNQPQHF.

The chain employs TRBV7-3 and TRBJ1-3, with TRBD1 as a possible D gene (5 bases). Per the germline V gene, CDR1 is SGHTA and CDR2 is FQGTGA. Trimming left V 0 bases short and J 0 bases short, with 12 bases between. The CDR3 length is 17 residues. The CDR3 loop is CASSLTASGLSGNTIYF. For the CDR3, the DNA is TGTGCCAGCAGCTTAACAGCGTCAGGGCTCTCTGGAAACACCATATATTTT. Complete variable domain (other parts from reference TRBV7-3 and TRBJ1-3): GAGVSQTPSNKVTEKGKYVELRCDPISGHTALYWYRQSLGQGPEFLIYFQGTGAADDSGLPNDRFFAVRPEGSVSTLKIQRTERGDSAVYLCASSLTASGLSGNTIYFGEGSWLTVV.

The chain links TRBV6-6 to TRBJ1-3; D gene uncertain. The V end lost 5 bases, the J end lost 2 bases, and 22 bases lay between the germline ends. Per the germline V gene, CDR1 is MNHNY and CDR2 is SVGAGI (reference sequence). The length of the CDR3 is 18 residues. The CDR3 nucleotides read TGTGCCAGCAGTCCCGGTCAGGCGAAAGCTGAAGCTGGAAACACCATATATTTT. This codes for CASSPGQAKAEAGNTIYF.

This clone was observed a single time. The same CDR3 arises from other DNA sequences in this sample as well. This sequence joins TRBV27 and TRBJ2-7; tentatively, D is TRBD2 (6 bases). Germline V gene data show CDR1 as MNHEY and CDR2 as SMNVEV (reference sequence). V was shortened by 5 bases and J by 2 bases, with 10 bases between the two germline ends. This CDR3 is built from 13 residues. The CDR3 coding sequence is TGTGCCAGCAGTCTGGCGGGAACCTACGAGCAGTACTTC. Amino acids: CASSLAGTYEQYF.

The rearrangement uses TRBV11-3 and TRBJ2-7; 7 bases agree with TRBD1. This CDR3 is built from 15 residues. Germline trimming cut 5 bases from V and 4 bases from J; bases unmatched to any gene: 11. Looked up from germline, CDR1 is SGHNT and CDR2 is YENEEA. CDR3: CASSNRTGMRYEQYF. The CDR3 region has the DNA TGTGCCAGCAGCAACAGGACAGGAATGAGGTACGAGCAGTACTTC.